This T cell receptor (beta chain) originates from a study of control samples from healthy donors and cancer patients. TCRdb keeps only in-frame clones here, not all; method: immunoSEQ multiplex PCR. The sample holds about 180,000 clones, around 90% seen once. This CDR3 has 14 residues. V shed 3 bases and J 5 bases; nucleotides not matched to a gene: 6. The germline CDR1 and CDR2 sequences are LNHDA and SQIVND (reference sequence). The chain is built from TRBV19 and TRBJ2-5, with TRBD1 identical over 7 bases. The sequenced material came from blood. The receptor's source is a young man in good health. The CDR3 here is CASSMTGFGETQYF. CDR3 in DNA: TGTGCCAGTAGTATGACAGGGTTCGGCGAGACCCAGTACTTC.